The 15 T cell receptor beta chains below all came from one sample that was sequenced in a study of control samples from healthy donors and cancer patients (dated by TCRdb to the early 2020s). Library creation used the immunoSEQ multiplex PCR assay. TCRdb took over this immuneACCESS table, retaining in-frame rearrangements with V and J assigned. Such tables are incomplete; in checked studies, under half of the missing clones stem from an unresolved V gene, and the remainder is unexplained. Within this sample are about 49,000 clones, with around nine tenths of them counted one time only. The top ten hold 0.8% of the sample. Sample: PBMCs. These receptors were collected from a man aged 25 to 40 with colorectal cancer.

CDR3 residues: CASSVTGDGNTIYF. The CDR3 DNA reads TGTGCCAGCAGCGTGACAGGGGACGGAAACACCATATATTTT. V is TRBV7-2 and J is TRBJ1-3; 8 bases are a match to TRBD1. Unmatched junction bases numbered 4, after V lost 5 bases and J lost 4 bases. The CDR3 is 14 amino acids. CDR1 and CDR2 (germline): SGHTA, FQGNSA. Supplemented by reference TRBV7-2 and TRBJ1-3, the full variable domain reads GAGVSQSPSNKVTEKGKDVELRCDPISGHTALYWYRQSLGQGLEFLIYFQGNSAPDKSGLPSDRFSAERTGGSVSTLTIQRTQQEDSAVYLCASSVTGDGNTIYFGEGSWLTVV.

The chain combines TRBV2 with TRBJ2-3; 7 positions match TRBD2. In germline, CDR1 is SNHLY, CDR2 FYNNEI. Germline trimming cut 7 bases from V and 3 bases from J; bases unmatched to any gene: 10. The CDR3 covers 15 residues. CDR3 coding DNA: TGTGCCAGCACCGCCCTCAGCGGGGTAACAGATACGCAGTATTTT. As protein: CASTALSGVTDTQYF.

V usage is TRBV2 and J usage is TRBJ1-6, with 7 bases matching TRBD1. Germline loops: CDR1 SNHLY, CDR2 FYNNEI. This CDR3 is 15 amino acids long. J gave up 5 bases and V 5 bases, and 6 bases lay outside the gene matches. The CDR3 DNA sequence: TGTGCCAGCAGTCTCCGGACAGGAGATAATTCACCCCTCCACTTT. Residues: CASSLRTGDNSPLHF.

The rearrangement joins TRBV21-1 to TRBJ1-1; the D call of TRBD1 is as the table states it, not checked on the DNA. TRBV21-1 is reported as a pseudogene. The CDR3 totals 14 residues. CDR3 sequence: CASSTQGKNTEAFF. DNA of the CDR3: TGTGCCAGCAGCACCCAGGGGAAGAACACTGAAGCTTTCTTT.

This clone was observed a few times. The chain has TRBV4-1 and TRBJ1-2; TRBD1 is a possible D gene (5 bases). This CDR3 is built from 13 residues. Per germline, CDR1 MGHRA and CDR2 YSYEKL. V lost 5 bases and J lost 7, with 14 bases in between. The CDR3 here is CASSVGVTGGYTF. In DNA, the CDR3 is TGCGCCAGCAGCGTAGGGGTCACTGGTGGCTACACCTTC.

This clone was seen only once. V is TRBV3-1 (or the pseudogene TRBV3-2) and J is TRBJ2-3; D may be TRBD1 (7 bases). This CDR3 is built from 15 residues. V shed 1 base and J shed 3 bases, with 11 bases lying between them. The germline V gene has CDR1 LGHDT and CDR2 YNNKEL (reference sequence). The CDR3 spells CASSQGPGGTDTQYF. In DNA form, the CDR3 reads TGTGCCAGCAGCCAAGGTCCAGGGGGGACAGATACGCAGTATTTT.

The gene calls are TRBV6-5 and TRBJ1-1; possibly TRBD1 for D (5 bases). V was clipped by 8 bases and J by 0 bases, with 16 bases between them. Germline CDR1 MNHEY, CDR2 SVGAGI. The CDR3 contains 15 residues. The CDR3 DNA reads TGTGCCAGCGGGCCCAAGACAGACCTGAACACTGAAGCTTTCTTT. As protein: CASGPKTDLNTEAFF.

V and J are TRBV6-4 and TRBJ2-1; TRBD1 might be the D (6 bases). This CDR3 comprises 15 residues. The germline V and J ends were trimmed by 3 bases and 9 bases, with 18 bases remaining between them. Germline V gene data show CDR1 as MRHNA and CDR2 as SNTAGT. CDR3 DNA sequence: TGTGCCAGCAGTGAAGGGGTTGAGGGGGTCACTGAGCAGTTCTTC. Its protein product is CASSEGVEGVTEQFF.

The chain is built from TRBV9 and TRBJ2-3, with a tentative D call TRBD1 (5 bases). This CDR3 region has 14 residues. Germline CDR1 reads SGDLS; CDR2 reads YYNGEE. V dropped 0 bases and J dropped 6 bases, with 11 bases sitting between them. CDR3 coding DNA: TGTGCCAGCAGCGTAGATCCAGGGTGGGATACGCAGTATTTT. It is translated as CASSVDPGWDTQYF.

This chain links TRBV4-3 with TRBJ2-5, with 9 positions matching TRBD1. The junction had 7 bases not matched to a gene; V was cut back by 0 bases and J by 5 bases. Germline CDR1 and CDR2: LGHNA and YSLEER. This CDR3 has 16 residues. CDR3 DNA: TGCGCCAGCAGCCAAGAAGGGACAGGGTTTGGGGAGACCCAGTACTTC. Protein sequence: CASSQEGTGFGETQYF.

The table lists this clone with a count of one. For the CDR3, the DNA is TGTGCCAGCAGTCCGTTCCGAGGAAGGTCCTACGAGCAGTACTTC. It specifies CASSPFRGRSYEQYF. This chain connects TRBV27 to TRBJ2-7; D gene unclear. The V and J ends lost 5 bases and 1 base respectively, with 15 bases between them. The CDR3 runs 15 residues. Germline-derived CDR1 and CDR2 are MNHEY and SMNVEV (reference sequence).

This chain connects TRBV27 to TRBJ2-1, with D maybe TRBD1 (6 bases). Trimming left V 4 bases short and J 9 bases short, with 10 bases between. This CDR3 spans 12 amino acids. Germline lookup yields CDR1 MNHEY and CDR2 SMNVEV (reference sequence). The DNA of the CDR3 is TGTGCCAGCAGTTCCACAGGGAGTGAGCAGTTCTTC. Its translation: CASSSTGSEQFF.

The chain uses TRBV4-2 and TRBJ1-3, with 8 bases lining up with TRBD1. The ends lost 4 bases at V and 2 bases at J; junction bases unmatched: 16. CDR1 and CDR2 (germline): LGHNA, YNFKEQ. The CDR3 is 19 amino acids. The CDR3 DNA follows: TGTGCCAGCAGCCTTAGCTTGATTGGACAGGGTGCGGCTGGAAACACCATATATTTT. This encodes CASSLSLIGQGAAGNTIYF.

The gene calls are TRBV5-8 and TRBJ2-1; D might be TRBD2 (6 bases). Trimming took off 3 bases at V and 2 bases at J, with 15 bases between the two ends. Germline V gene sequence: CDR1 SGHTS, CDR2 YDEGEE. The CDR3 has 16 amino acids. The CDR3 here is CASSYRRDLPYNEQFF. The DNA for the CDR3 is TGTGCCAGCAGCTACCGACGGGACTTACCCTACAATGAGCAGTTCTTC.

The chain employs TRBV5-5 and TRBJ2-1; 7 nucleotides match TRBD1. V shed 4 bases, J shed 6 bases, and the junction held 10 bases outside the gene matches. The CDR3 sequence is 15 residues long. The germline CDR1 and CDR2 sequences are SGHKS and YYEKEE (reference sequence). The CDR3 DNA is TGTGCCAGCAGCGTCATACAGGGGCTAGGCAATGAGCAGTTCTTC. It yields the protein CASSVIQGLGNEQFF.